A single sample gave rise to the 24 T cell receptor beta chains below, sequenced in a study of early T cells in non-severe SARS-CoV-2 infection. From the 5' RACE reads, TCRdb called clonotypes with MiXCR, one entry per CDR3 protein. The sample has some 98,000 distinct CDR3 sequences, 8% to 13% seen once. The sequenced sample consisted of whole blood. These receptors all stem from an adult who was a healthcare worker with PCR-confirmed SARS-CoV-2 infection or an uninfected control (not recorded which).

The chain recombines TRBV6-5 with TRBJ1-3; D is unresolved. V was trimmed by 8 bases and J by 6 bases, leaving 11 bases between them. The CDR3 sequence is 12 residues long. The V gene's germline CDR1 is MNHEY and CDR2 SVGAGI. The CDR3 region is CASGVTENTIYF. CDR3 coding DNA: TGTGCCAGCGGCGTAACAGAAAACACCATATATTTT.

The CDR3 is CASSPLLGQYF. Here the CDR3 DNA reads TGTGCCAGCAGCCCCCTTTTAGGGCAGTACTTC. The chain couples TRBV7-2 to TRBJ2-7; D gene uncertain. CDR1 and CDR2 from the germline V gene are SGHTA and FQGNSA. Deletions cut 5 bases from V and 9 bases from J, with 11 bases between. This CDR3 has 11 amino acids.

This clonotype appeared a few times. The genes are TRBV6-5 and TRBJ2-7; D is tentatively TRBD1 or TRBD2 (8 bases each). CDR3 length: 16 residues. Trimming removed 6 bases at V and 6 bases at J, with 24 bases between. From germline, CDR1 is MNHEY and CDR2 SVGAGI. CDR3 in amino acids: CASRPRGLGLAGEQYF. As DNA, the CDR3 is TGTGCCAGCAGGCCCAGGGGGCTCGGACTAGCAGGCGAGCAGTACTTC.

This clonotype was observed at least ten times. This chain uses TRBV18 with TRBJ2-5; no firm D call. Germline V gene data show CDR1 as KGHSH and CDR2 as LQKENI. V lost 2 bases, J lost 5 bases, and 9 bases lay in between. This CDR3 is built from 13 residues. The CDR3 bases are TGTGCCAGCTCACCAAATCATGGGGAGACCCAGTACTTC. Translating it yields CASSPNHGETQYF. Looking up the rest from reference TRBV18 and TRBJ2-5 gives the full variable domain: NAGVMQNPRHLVRRRGQEARLRCSPMKGHSHVYWYRQLPEEGLKFMVYLQKENIIDESGMPKERFSAEFPKEGPSILRIQQVVRGDSAAYFCASSPNHGETQYFGPGTRLLVL.

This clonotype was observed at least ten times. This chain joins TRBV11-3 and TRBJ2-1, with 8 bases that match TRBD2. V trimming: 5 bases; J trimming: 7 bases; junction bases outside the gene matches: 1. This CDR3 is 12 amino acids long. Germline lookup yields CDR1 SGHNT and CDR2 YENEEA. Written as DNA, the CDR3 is TGTGCCAGCAGCCGCGGGAGGAATGAGCAGTTCTTC. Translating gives CASSRGRNEQFF. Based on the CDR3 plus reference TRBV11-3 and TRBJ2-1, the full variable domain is EAGVVQSPRYKIIEKKQPVAFWCNPISGHNTLYWYLQNLGQGPELLIRYENEEAVDDSQLPKDRFSAERLKGVDSTLKIQPAELGDSAVYLCASSRGRNEQFFGPGTRLTVL.

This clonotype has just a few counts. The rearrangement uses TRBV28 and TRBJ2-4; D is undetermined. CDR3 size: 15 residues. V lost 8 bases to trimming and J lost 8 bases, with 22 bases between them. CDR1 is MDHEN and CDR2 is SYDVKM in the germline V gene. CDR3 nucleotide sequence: TGTGCCAGCCTTGACCCAAGGGCTATCGAGGACATTCAGTACTTC. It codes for CASLDPRAIEDIQYF.

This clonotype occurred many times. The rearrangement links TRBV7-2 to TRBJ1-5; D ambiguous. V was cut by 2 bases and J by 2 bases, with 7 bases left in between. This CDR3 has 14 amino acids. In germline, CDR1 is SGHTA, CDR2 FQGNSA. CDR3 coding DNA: TGTGCCAGCAGCTTATTGGTAGGCAATCAGCCCCAGCATTTT. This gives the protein CASSLLVGNQPQHF. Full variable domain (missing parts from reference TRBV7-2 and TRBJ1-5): GAGVSQSPSNKVTEKGKDVELRCDPISGHTALYWYRQSLGQGLEFLIYFQGNSAPDKSGLPSDRFSAERTGGSVSTLTIQRTQQEDSAVYLCASSLLVGNQPQHFGDGTRLSIL.

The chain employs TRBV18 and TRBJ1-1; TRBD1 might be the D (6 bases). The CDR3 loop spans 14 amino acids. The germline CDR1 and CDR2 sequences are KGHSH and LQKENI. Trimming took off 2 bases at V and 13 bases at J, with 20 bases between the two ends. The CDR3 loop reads CASSPRTEDLGVFF. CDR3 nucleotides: TGTGCCAGCTCACCAAGGACAGAGGACCTTGGGGTTTTCTTT.

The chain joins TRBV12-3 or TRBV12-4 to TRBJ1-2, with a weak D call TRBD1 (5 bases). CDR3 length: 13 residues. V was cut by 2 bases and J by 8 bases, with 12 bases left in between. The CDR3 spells CASSLQGGRGYTF. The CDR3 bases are TGTGCCAGCAGTTTACAGGGAGGAAGGGGCTACACCTTC.

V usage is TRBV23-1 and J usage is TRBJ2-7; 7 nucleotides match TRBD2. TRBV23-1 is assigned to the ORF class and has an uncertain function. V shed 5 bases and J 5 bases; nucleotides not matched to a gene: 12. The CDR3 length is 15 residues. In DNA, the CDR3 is TGCGCCAGCAGTGGGAAAAGCGGGAACCTCGACGAGCAGTACTTC. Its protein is CASSGKSGNLDEQYF.

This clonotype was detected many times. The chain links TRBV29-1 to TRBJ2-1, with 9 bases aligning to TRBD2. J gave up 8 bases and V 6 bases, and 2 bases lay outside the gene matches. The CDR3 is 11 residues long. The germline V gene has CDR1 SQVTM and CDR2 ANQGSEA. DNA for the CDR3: TGCAGCGTGGGACTAGCTGATGAGCAGTTCTTC. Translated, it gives CSVGLADEQFF.

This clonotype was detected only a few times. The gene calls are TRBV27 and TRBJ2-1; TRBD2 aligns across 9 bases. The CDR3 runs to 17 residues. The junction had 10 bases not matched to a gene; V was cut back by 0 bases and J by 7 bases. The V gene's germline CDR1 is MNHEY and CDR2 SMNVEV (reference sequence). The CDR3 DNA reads TGTGCCAGCAGTTTATCGGGCGGCGGGGGGGCTCGGAATGAGCAGTTCTTC. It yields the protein CASSLSGGGGARNEQFF.

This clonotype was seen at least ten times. The CDR3 nucleotides are TGTGCCAGCAGCTTACGTGACGGGGTGGGCACAGATACGCAGTATTTT. Protein: CASSLRDGVGTDTQYF. The chain joins TRBV11-2 to TRBJ2-3; D possibly corresponds to TRBD2 (5 bases). Germline assignment: CDR1 SGHAT and CDR2 FQNNGV. The CDR3 is 16 residues long. Trimming cost V 2 bases and J 1 base, with 13 bases left between them. Variable domain in full (rest from reference TRBV11-2 and TRBJ2-3): EAGVAQSPRYKIIEKRQSVAFWCNPISGHATLYWYQQILGQGPKLLIQFQNNGVVDDSQLPKDRFSAERLKGVDSTLKIQPAKLEDSAVYLCASSLRDGVGTDTQYFGPGTRLTVL.

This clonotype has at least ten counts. CDR3 DNA: TGCAGTGCTAGAGACCCCTTGGTAAACACTGAAGCTTTCTTT. It yields the protein CSARDPLVNTEAFF. The genes are TRBV20-1 and TRBJ1-1; D uncertain. V dropped 0 bases and J dropped 2 bases, with 10 bases sitting between them. Germline CDR1 is DFQATT and CDR2 is SNEGSKA (reference sequence). The CDR3 totals 14 residues.

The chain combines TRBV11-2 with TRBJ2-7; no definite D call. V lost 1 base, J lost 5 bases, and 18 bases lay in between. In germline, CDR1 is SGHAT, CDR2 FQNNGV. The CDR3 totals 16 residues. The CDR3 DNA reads TGTGCCAGCAGCTTAGTGGGCCCCTCCACTACGGACGAGCAGTACTTC. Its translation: CASSLVGPSTTDEQYF.

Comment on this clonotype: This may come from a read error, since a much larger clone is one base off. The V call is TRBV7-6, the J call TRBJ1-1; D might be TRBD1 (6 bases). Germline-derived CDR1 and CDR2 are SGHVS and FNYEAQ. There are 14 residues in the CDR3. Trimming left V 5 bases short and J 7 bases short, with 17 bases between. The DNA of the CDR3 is TGTGCCAGCAGCCCCGCGGGGAGGGACATTGAAGCTTTCTTT. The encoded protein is CASSPAGRDIEAFF.

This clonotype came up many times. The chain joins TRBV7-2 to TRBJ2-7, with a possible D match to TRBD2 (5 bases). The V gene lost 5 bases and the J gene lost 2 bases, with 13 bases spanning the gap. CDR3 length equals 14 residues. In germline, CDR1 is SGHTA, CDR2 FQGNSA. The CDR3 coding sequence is TGTGCCAGCAGCCTCGGACTGTCTACCTACGAGCAGTACTTC. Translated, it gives CASSLGLSTYEQYF.

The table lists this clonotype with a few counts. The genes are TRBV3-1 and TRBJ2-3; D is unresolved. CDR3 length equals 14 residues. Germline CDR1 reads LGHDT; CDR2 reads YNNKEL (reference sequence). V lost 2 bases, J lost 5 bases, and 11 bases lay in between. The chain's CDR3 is CASSQLARLDTQYF. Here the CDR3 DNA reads TGTGCCAGCAGCCAACTGGCTAGATTAGATACGCAGTATTTT.

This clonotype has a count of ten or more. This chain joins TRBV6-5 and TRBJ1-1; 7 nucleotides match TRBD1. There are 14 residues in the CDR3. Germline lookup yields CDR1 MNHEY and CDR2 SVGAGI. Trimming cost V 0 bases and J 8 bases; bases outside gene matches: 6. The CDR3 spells CASSYSSGQDEAFF. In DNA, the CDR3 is TGTGCCAGCAGTTACTCCAGTGGACAGGACGAAGCTTTCTTT.

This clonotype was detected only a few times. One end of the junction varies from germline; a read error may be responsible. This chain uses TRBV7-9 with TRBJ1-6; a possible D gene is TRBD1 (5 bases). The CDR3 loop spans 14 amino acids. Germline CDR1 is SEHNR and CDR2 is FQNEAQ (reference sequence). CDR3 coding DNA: TGTGCCAGCAGCTTAGCGCAGGGCAGGTCACCCCTCCATTTT. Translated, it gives CASSLAQGRSPLHF.

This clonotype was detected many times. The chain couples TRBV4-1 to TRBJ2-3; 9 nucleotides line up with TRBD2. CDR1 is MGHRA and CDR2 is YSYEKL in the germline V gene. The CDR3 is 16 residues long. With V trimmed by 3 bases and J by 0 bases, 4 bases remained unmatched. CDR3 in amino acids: CASSQGLARSTDTQYF. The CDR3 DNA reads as TGCGCCAGCAGCCAGGGACTAGCCCGAAGCACAGATACGCAGTATTTT.

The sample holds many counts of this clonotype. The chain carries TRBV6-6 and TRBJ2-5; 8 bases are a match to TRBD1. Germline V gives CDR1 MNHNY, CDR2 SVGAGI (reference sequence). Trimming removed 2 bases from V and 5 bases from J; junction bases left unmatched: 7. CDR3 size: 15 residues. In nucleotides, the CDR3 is TGTGCCAGCAGTTACCGACAGGGGCTGATGGAGACCCAGTACTTC. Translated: CASSYRQGLMETQYF.

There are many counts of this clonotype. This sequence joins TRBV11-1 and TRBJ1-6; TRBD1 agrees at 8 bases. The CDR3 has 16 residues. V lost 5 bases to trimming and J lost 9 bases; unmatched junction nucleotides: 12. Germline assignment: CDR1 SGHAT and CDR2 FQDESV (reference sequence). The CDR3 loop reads CASSARQGRYGSPLHF. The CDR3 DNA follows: TGTGCCAGCAGCGCTCGACAGGGGAGGTACGGTTCACCCCTCCACTTT.

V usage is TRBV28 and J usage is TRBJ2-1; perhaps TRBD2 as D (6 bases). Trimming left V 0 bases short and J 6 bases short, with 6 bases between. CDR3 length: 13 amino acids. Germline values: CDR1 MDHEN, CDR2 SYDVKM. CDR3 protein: CASSLWGLNEQFF. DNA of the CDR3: TGTGCCAGCAGTTTATGGGGACTCAATGAGCAGTTCTTC.